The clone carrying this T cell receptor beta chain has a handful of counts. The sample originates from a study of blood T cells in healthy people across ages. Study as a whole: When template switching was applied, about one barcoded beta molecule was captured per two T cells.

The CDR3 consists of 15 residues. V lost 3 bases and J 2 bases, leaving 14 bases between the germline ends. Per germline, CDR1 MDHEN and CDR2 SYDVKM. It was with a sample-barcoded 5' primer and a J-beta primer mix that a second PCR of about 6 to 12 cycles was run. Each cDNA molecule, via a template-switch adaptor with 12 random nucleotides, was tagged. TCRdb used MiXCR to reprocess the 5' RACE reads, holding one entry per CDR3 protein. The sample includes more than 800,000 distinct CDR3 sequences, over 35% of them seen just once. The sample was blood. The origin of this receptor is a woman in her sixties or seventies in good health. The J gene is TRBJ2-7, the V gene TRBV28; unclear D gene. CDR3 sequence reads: CASSFGQWATYEQYF. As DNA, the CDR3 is TGTGCCAGCAGTTTTGGGCAGTGGGCAACCTACGAGCAGTACTTC.